Included here is one T cell receptor (beta chain) sequence, with context. Its target is unknown. Other DNA sequences in the sample encode the same CDR3. Data came from immunoSEQ multiplex PCR; TCRdb stores just in-frame clones and leaves some out. This sample has some 1,900,000 clones, with about 95% found just once. This entry is derived from a study of shared clonotypes between healthy human individuals. Whole-study findings and limits: Donors were few, which limited the genetic and exposure-history diversity represented. Sample collection involved blood only; tissue repertoires are likely different.

CD8 cells classed as naive were CD45RO-negative and positively selected for CCR7, excluding terminally differentiated effector memory CD45RA+ cells. The CDR3 is 14 amino acids. Trimming took off 0 bases at V and 7 bases at J, with 7 bases between the two ends. Germline loops: CDR1 MNHEY, CDR2 SMNVEV (reference sequence). The sequenced sample consisted of naive CD8+ T cells sorted from blood. This TCR was recovered from a young man in good health. The genes are TRBV27 and TRBJ1-6; D is unclear. CDR3 residues: CASSLSGGNSPLHF. In nucleotides, the CDR3 is TGTGCCAGCAGTTTATCGGGCGGGAATTCACCCCTCCACTTT.